The next 16 T cell receptor beta chains were all read from a single sample in a study of T cells in Graves' hyperthyroidism and ophthalmopathy (dated by TCRdb to the late 2010s). Libraries came from multiplex PCR. Sequencer: Illumina HiSeq 2000. TCR beta CDR3 regions were amplified from RNA transcripts. The first round of RT-PCR for the TCR CDR3 was performed with the HTBI primer set and the Qiagen OneStep RT-PCR kit. The raw public data were reprocessed by TCRdb itself: fastp quality trimming at Q25, MiXCR clonotype calling, in-frame beta chains only. Duplicate CDR3 protein sequences are folded into a single record with the most common DNA and genes. The sample profile shows around 700,000 distinct CDR3 sequences; roughly 32% of them were found once. The top ten hold around 30% of the sample. Sample: blood. These receptor sequences come from a woman between 40 and 55 years old with Graves' hyperthyroidism.

In its sample, this clonotype was seen a few times. This chain links TRBV12-3 or TRBV12-4 with TRBJ1-2, with D unresolved. Between the trimmed V and J ends, which lost 4 bases and 8 bases, there was a span of 23 bases. This CDR3 contains 16 residues. The chain's CDR3 is CASSYGLSTPRDGYTF. CDR3 DNA: TGTGCCAGCAGTTACGGCCTCTCCACCCCCAGAGACGGCTACACCTTC.

In DNA, the CDR3 is TGCGCCAGCAGCCAAGGGCCAACAGCAGAGTACGAGCAGTACTTC. As protein: CASSQGPTAEYEQYF. The chain links TRBV4-3 to TRBJ2-7; D call uncertain. The V and J ends lost 1 base and 4 bases respectively, with 14 bases between them. The CDR3 sequence is 15 residues long. The germline gives CDR1 LGHNA, CDR2 YSLEER.

This clonotype was counted ten times or more. This sequence joins TRBV7-2 and TRBJ2-7; D remains ambiguous. Per the germline V gene, CDR1 is SGHTA and CDR2 is FQGNSA. Trimming took 5 bases from V and 2 from J, leaving 7 bases between them. This CDR3 comprises 12 residues. For the CDR3, the DNA is TGTGCCAGCAGCCGTAAGCCCTACGAGCAGTACTTC. Encoded protein: CASSRKPYEQYF.

This clonotype was seen repeatedly, ten times or more. This chain joins TRBV12-3 or TRBV12-4 and TRBJ2-7; D gene ambiguous. This CDR3 is 14 amino acids long. Trimming took 3 bases from V and 2 from J, leaving 11 bases between them. The CDR3 DNA is TGTGCCAGCAGTTTCTGGACGCCACCCTACGAGCAGTACTTC. It specifies CASSFWTPPYEQYF.

At least ten counts were recorded for this clonotype. The chain recombines TRBV10-3 with TRBJ2-7; D not resolved. Germline CDR1 reads ENHRY; CDR2 reads SYGVKD. The CDR3 totals 12 residues. V dropped 10 bases and J dropped 5 bases, with 15 bases sitting between them. This CDR3 is CATSPLLNEQYF. In DNA form, the CDR3 reads TGTGCCACAAGCCCTCTATTAAACGAGCAGTACTTC.

The rearrangement links TRBV29-1 to TRBJ1-1, with 11 nucleotides matching TRBD1. The CDR3 loop spans 15 amino acids. Germline lookup yields CDR1 SQVTM and CDR2 ANQGSEA. In DNA form, the CDR3 reads TGCAACGGCCGGACAGGGGGCCAGGGGGACACTGAAGCTTTCTTT. It is translated as CNGRTGGQGDTEAFF.

Worth noting for this clonotype: At one end the junction does not follow the germline gene, possibly because of a read error. The chain has TRBV7-9 and TRBJ1-1; perhaps TRBD1 as D (6 bases). The CDR3 runs 17 residues. From germline, CDR1 is SEHNR and CDR2 FQNEAQ (reference sequence). This CDR3 reads CASSQVGRGLGNTEAFF. In DNA form, the CDR3 reads TGCGCCAGCAGCCAAGTCGGCAGGGGACTGGGGAACACTGAAGCTTTCTTT.

The chain couples TRBV5-1 to TRBJ2-6, with D maybe TRBD1 (5 bases). Trimming took 5 bases from V and 2 from J, leaving 14 bases between them. The V gene's germline CDR1 is SGHRS and CDR2 YFSETQ. The CDR3 covers 16 residues. CDR3 DNA: TGCGCCAGCAGGGGGCGTCGAGGCGCTGGGGCCAACGTCCTGACTTTC. It is translated as CASRGRRGAGANVLTF.

V is TRBV10-3 and J is TRBJ2-6; D call uncertain. Germline loops: CDR1 ENHRY, CDR2 SYGVKD. The CDR3 loop spans 15 amino acids. V was pared by 2 bases and J by 2 bases, with 7 bases between. DNA of the CDR3: TGTGCCATCAGTGAGGGCCGAGCTGGGGCCAACGTCCTGACTTTC. It specifies CAISEGRAGANVLTF.

This clonotype was recorded at least ten times. The chain recombines TRBV7-8 with TRBJ2-7; 7 nucleotides align to TRBD2. Germline CDR1 and CDR2: SGHVS and FQNEAQ. V lost 5 bases, J lost 4 bases, and 14 bases stayed unmatched. This CDR3 is 16 amino acids long. The CDR3 DNA reads as TGTGCCAGCAGCCAGGTGGGAGGGCGAGGGATGTACGAGCAGTACTTC. It encodes CASSQVGGRGMYEQYF. The variable domain in full, with the rest retrieved from reference TRBV7-8 and TRBJ2-7, is GAGVSQSPRYKVAKRGQDVALRCDPISGHVSLFWYQQALGQGPEFLTYFQNEAQLDKSGLPSDRFFAERPEGSVSTLKIQRTQQEDSAVYLCASSQVGGRGMYEQYFGPGTRLTVT.

The CDR3 spells CASSYSGEEAFF. Written as DNA, the CDR3 is TGTGCCAGCAGTTACTCGGGGGAGGAAGCTTTCTTT. The rearrangement uses TRBV6-5 and TRBJ1-1; D might be TRBD1 (5 bases). CDR1 is MNHEY, CDR2 SVGAGI, per germline. The length of the CDR3 is 12 residues. Trimming removed 0 bases from V and 8 bases from J, with 7 bases in between.

This clonotype was counted only a few times. The chain carries TRBV15 and TRBJ1-1; 9 nucleotides line up with TRBD1. The CDR3 is 14 residues long. Germline CDR1 is LNHNV and CDR2 is YYDKDF (reference sequence). V dropped 3 bases and J dropped 7; count of bases not matched to a gene: 6. This chain's CDR3 is CATSRRDRAHEAFF. CDR3 DNA sequence: TGTGCCACCAGCAGGAGGGACAGGGCCCATGAAGCTTTCTTT.

This clonotype was recorded at least ten times. The chain recombines TRBV19 with TRBJ2-5; perhaps TRBD1 as D (6 bases). This CDR3 region has 14 residues. V dropped 3 bases and J dropped 2 bases, with 10 bases sitting between them. CDR1 LNHDA and CDR2 SQIVND come from the germline V gene (reference sequence). CDR3 coding DNA: TGTGCCAGTAGTATTGGACAGAAACAAGAGACCCAGTACTTC. It encodes CASSIGQKQETQYF.

Ten or more counts support this clonotype. V usage is TRBV25-1 and J usage is TRBJ1-6; 9 bases agree with TRBD1. This CDR3 region has 16 residues. With 3 bases clipped from V and 8 bases from J, the junction kept 8 bases outside the gene matches. CDR1 and CDR2 (germline): MGHDK, SYGVNS. The CDR3 sequence is CASSDEQGAVDSPLHF. CDR3 sequence (DNA): TGTGCCAGCAGTGACGAACAGGGGGCCGTAGATTCACCCCTCCACTTT. The full variable domain, completed using reference TRBV25-1 and TRBJ1-6, is EADIYQTPRYLVIGTGKKITLECSQTMGHDKMYWYQQDPGMELHLIHYSYGVNSTEKGDLSSESTVSRIRTEHFPLTLESARPSHTSQYLCASSDEQGAVDSPLHFGNGTRLTVT.

V is TRBV29-1 and J is TRBJ2-7, with 7 bases that match TRBD2. The CDR3 is 11 residues long. Germline-derived CDR1 and CDR2 are SQVTM and ANQGSEA. Unmatched junction bases numbered 2, after V lost 3 bases and J lost 6 bases. The CDR3 coding sequence is TGCAGCGTTGAGGGAGGGCTCGAGCAGTACTTC. Translation gives CSVEGGLEQYF.

This clonotype appeared once. This chain joins TRBV20-1 and TRBJ1-1; D is uncertain. V was clipped by 8 bases and J by 0 bases, with 10 bases between them. This CDR3 comprises 12 residues. Germline loops: CDR1 DFQATT, CDR2 SNEGSKA (reference sequence). This CDR3 reads CSYRTLNTEAFF. In nucleotides, the CDR3 is TGCAGTTACCGGACCTTGAACACTGAAGCTTTCTTT.